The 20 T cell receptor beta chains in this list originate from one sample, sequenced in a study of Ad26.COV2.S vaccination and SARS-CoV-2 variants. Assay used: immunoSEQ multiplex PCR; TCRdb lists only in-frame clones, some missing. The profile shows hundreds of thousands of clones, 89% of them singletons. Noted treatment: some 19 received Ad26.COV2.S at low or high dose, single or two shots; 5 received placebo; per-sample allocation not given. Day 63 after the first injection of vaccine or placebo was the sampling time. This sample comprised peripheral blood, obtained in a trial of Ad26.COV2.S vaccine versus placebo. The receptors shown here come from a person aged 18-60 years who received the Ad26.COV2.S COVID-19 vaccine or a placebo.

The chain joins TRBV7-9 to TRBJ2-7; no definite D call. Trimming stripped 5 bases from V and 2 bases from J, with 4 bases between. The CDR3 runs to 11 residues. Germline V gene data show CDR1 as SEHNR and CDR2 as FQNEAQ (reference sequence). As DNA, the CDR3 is TGTGCCAGCAGCGGGACCTACGAGCAGTACTTC. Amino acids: CASSGTYEQYF. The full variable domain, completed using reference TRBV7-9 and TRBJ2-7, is DTGVSQNPRHKITKRGQNVTFRCDPISEHNRLYWYRQTLGQGPEFLTYFQNEAQLEKSRLLSDRFSAERPKGSFSTLEIQRTEQGDSAMYLCASSGTYEQYFGPGTRLTVT.

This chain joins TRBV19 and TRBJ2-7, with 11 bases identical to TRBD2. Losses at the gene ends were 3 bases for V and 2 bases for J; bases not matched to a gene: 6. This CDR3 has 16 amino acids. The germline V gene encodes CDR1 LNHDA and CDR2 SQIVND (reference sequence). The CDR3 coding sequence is TGTGCCAGTAGTATTTCCACTAGCGGGAGTCCCTACGAGCAGTACTTC. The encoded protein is CASSISTSGSPYEQYF. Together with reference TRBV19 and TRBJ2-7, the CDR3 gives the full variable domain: DGGITQSPKYLFRKEGQNVTLSCEQNLNHDAMYWYRQDPGQGLRLIYYSQIVNDFQKGDIAEGYSVSREKKESFPLTVTSAQKNPTAFYLCASSISTSGSPYEQYFGPGTRLTVT.

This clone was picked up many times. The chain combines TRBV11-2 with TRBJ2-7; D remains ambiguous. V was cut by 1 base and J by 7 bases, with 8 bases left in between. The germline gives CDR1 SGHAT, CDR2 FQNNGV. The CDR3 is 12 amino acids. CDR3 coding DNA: TGTGCCAGCAGCTTAGTCGTGGGAGAGCAGTACTTC. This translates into CASSLVVGEQYF.

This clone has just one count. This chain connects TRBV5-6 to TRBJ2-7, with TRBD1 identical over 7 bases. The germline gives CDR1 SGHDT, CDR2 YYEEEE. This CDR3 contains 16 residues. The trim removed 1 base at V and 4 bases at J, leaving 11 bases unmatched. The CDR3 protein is CASSLFPGQVRYEQYF. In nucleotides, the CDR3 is TGTGCCAGCAGCTTGTTCCCAGGACAGGTACGTTACGAGCAGTACTTC.

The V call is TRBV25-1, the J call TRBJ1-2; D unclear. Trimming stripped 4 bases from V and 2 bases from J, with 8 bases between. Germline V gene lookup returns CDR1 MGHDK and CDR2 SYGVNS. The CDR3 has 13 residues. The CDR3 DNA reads TGTGCCAGCAGTGCCCGGGCCAACTATGGCTACACCTTC. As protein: CASSARANYGYTF.

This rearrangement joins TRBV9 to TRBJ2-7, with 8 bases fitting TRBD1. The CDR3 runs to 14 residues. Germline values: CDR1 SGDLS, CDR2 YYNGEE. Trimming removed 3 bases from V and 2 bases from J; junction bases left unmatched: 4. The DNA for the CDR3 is TGTGCCAGCAGCGCAGGACAGGGCCCCTACGAGCAGTACTTC. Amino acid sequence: CASSAGQGPYEQYF.

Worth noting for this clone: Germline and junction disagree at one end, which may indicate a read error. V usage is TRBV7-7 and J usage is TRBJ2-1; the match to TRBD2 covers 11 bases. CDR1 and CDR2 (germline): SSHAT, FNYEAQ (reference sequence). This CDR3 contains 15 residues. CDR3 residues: CASSTGLAELSEQFF. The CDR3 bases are TGTGCTAGCAGCACGGGACTAGCGGAGCTGAGTGAGCAGTTCTTC.

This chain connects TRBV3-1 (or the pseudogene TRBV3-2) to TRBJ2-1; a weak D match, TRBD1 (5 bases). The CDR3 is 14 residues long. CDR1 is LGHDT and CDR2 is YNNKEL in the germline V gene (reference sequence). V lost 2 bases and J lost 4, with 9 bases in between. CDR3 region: CASSQQGPYNEQFF. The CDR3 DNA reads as TGTGCCAGCAGCCAACAGGGTCCTTACAATGAGCAGTTCTTC.

DNA of the CDR3: TGTGCCAGCAGCTTAACGCCGACTAGCGGGGGGCCCCGGGGTGAGCAGTTCTTC. Its translation: CASSLTPTSGGPRGEQFF. The rearrangement uses TRBV7-3 and TRBJ2-1; 13 bases are shared with TRBD2. Germline V gene sequence: CDR1 SGHTA, CDR2 FQGTGA. V shed 0 bases, J shed 9 bases, and the junction held 11 bases outside the gene matches. This CDR3 is built from 18 residues. Based on the CDR3 plus reference TRBV7-3 and TRBJ2-1, the full variable domain is GAGVSQTPSNKVTEKGKYVELRCDPISGHTALYWYRQSLGQGPEFLIYFQGTGAADDSGLPNDRFFAVRPEGSVSTLKIQRTERGDSAVYLCASSLTPTSGGPRGEQFFGPGTRLTVL.

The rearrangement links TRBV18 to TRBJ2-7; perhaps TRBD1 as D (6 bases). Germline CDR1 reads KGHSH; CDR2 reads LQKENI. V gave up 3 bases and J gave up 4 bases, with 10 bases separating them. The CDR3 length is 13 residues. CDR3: CASSPGQIYEQYF. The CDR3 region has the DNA TGTGCCAGCTCACCCGGACAGATTTACGAGCAGTACTTC.

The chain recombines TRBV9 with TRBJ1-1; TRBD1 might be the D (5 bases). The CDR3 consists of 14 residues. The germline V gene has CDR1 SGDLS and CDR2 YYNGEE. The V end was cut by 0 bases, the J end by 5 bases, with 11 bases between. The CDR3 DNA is TGTGCCAGCAGCGTAGTCGACAGTTCAACTGAAGCTTTCTTT. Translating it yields CASSVVDSSTEAFF.

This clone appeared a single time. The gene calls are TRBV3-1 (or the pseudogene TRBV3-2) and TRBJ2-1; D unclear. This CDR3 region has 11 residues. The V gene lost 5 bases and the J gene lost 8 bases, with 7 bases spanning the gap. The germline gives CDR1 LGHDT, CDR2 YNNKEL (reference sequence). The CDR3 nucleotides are TGTGCCAGCAGCTTAGTAGATGAGCAGTTCTTC. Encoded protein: CASSLVDEQFF.

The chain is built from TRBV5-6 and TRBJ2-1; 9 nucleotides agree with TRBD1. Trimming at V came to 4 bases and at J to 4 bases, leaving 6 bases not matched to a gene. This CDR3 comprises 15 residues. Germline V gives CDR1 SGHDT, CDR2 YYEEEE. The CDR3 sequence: CASSLRDRDYNEQFF. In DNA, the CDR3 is TGTGCCAGCAGCCTCCGGGACAGGGATTACAATGAGCAGTTCTTC.

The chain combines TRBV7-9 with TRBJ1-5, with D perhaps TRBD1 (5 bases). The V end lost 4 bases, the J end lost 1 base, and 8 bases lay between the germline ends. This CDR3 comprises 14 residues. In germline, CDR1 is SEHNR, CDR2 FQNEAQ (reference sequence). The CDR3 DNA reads TGTGCCAGCAGCTCCCAGGGAAGCAATCAGCCCCAGCATTTT. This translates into CASSSQGSNQPQHF.

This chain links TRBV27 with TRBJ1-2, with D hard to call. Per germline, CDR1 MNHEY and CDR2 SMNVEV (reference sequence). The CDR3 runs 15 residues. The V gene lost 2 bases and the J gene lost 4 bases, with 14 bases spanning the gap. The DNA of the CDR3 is TGTGCCAGCAGTTTAAGCCCCCCGCAGTTCTATGGCTACACCTTC. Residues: CASSLSPPQFYGYTF.

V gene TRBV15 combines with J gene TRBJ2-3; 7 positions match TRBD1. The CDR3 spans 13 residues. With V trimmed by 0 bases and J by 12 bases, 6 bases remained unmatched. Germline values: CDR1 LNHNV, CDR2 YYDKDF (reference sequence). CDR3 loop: CATSRDLGGFQYF. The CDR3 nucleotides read TGTGCCACCAGCAGAGACCTAGGGGGCTTTCAGTATTTT.

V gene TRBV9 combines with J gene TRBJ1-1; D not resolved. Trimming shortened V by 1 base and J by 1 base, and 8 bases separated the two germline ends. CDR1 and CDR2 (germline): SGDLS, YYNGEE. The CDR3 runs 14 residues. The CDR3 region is CASSVRPTNTEAFF. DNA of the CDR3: TGTGCCAGCAGCGTAAGACCGACGAACACTGAAGCTTTCTTT.

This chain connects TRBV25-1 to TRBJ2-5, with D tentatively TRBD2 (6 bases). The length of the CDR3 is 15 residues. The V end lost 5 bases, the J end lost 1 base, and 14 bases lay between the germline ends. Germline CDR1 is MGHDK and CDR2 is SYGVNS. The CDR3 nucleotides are TGTGCCAGCAGTATAGTGGGGGGTGTCCAAGAGACCCAGTACTTC. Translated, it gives CASSIVGGVQETQYF.

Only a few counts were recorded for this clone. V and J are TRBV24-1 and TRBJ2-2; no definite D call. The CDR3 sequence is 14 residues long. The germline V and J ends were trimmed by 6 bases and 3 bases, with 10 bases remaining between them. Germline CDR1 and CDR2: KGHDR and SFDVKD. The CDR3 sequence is CATSPGADTGELFF. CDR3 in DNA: TGTGCCACCAGTCCAGGCGCGGACACCGGGGAGCTGTTTTTT.

CDR3 sequence reads: CATSRDFGYGYTF. Here the CDR3 DNA reads TGTGCCACCAGCAGAGATTTCGGCTATGGCTACACCTTC. The chain carries TRBV15 and TRBJ1-2; D remains unclear. There are 13 residues in the CDR3. V was shortened by 0 bases and J by 4 bases, with 6 bases between the two germline ends. Germline V gene lookup returns CDR1 LNHNV and CDR2 YYDKDF (reference sequence).